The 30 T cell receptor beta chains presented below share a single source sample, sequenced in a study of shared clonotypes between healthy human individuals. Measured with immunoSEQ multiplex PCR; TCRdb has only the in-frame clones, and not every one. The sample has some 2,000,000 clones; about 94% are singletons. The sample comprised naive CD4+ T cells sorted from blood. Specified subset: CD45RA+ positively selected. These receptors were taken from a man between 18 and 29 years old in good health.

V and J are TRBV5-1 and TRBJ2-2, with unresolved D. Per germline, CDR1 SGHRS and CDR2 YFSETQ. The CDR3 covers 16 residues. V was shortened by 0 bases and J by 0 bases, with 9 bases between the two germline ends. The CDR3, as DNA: TGCGCCAGCAGCTTGGCCCCTACAGCGAACACCGGGGAGCTGTTTTTT. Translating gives CASSLAPTANTGELFF.

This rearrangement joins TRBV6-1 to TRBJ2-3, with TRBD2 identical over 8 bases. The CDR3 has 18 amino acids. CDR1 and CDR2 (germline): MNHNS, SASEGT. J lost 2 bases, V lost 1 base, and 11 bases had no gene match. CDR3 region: CASSEGRAAGGFTDTQYF. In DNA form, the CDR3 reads TGTGCCAGCAGTGAAGGGAGGGCGGCGGGAGGCTTCACAGATACGCAGTATTTT.

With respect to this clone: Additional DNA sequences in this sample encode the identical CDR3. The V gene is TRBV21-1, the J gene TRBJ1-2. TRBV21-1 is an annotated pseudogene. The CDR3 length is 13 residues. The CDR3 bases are TGTGCCAGCAGCAAAGGGCAAGGCTATGGCTACACCTTC. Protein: CASSKGQGYGYTF.

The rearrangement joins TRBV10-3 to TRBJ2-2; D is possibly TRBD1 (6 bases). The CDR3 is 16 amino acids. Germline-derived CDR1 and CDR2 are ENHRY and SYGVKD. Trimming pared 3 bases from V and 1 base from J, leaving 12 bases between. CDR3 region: CAISDSIQGNTGELFF. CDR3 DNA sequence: TGTGCCATCAGTGACTCGATACAGGGGAACACCGGGGAGCTGTTTTTT.

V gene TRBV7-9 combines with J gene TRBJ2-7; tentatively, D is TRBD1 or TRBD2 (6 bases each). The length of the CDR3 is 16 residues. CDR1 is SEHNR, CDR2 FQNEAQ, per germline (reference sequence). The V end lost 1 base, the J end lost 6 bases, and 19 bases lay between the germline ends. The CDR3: CASSLDAGSGAGEQYF. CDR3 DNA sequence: TGTGCCAGCAGCTTAGACGCGGGGTCGGGGGCCGGCGAGCAGTACTTC.

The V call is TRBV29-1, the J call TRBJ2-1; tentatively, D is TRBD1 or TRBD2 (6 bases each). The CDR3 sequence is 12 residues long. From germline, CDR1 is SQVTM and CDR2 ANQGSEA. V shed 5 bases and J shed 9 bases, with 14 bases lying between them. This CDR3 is CSVPRGLSEQFF. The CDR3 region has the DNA TGCAGCGTTCCCCGGGGGCTAAGTGAGCAGTTCTTC.

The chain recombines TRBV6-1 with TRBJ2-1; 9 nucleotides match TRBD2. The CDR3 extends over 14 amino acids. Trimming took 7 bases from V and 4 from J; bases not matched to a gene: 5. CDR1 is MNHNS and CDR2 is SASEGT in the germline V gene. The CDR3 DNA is TGTGCCAGCACCGGACTAGCGCTTTACAATGAGCAGTTCTTC. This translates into CASTGLALYNEQFF.

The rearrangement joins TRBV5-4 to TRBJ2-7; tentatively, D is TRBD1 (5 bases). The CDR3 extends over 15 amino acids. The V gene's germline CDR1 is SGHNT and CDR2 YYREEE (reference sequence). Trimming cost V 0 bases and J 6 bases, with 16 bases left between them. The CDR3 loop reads CASSLEGYTSREQYF. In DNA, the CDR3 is TGTGCCAGCAGCTTGGAGGGGTACACATCACGCGAGCAGTACTTC. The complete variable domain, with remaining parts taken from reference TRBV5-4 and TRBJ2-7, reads ETGVTQSPTHLIKTRGQQVTLRCSSQSGHNTVSWYQQALGQGPQFIFQYYREEENGRGNFPPRFSGLQFPNYSSELNVNALELDDSALYLCASSLEGYTSREQYFGPGTRLTVT.

Here the CDR3 reads CSVGGRWGTDTQYF. As DNA, the CDR3 is TGCAGCGTTGGAGGCAGGTGGGGCACAGATACGCAGTATTTT. V and J are TRBV29-1 and TRBJ2-3; D call uncertain. The germline V and J ends were trimmed by 4 bases and 1 base, with 12 bases remaining between them. CDR1 SQVTM and CDR2 ANQGSEA come from the germline V gene. The CDR3 contains 14 residues.

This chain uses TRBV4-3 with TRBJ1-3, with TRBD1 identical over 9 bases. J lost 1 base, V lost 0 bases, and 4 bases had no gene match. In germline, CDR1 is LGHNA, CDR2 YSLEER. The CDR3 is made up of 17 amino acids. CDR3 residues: CASSQDLGTGSGNTIYF. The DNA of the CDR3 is TGCGCCAGCAGCCAAGATCTCGGGACAGGGTCTGGAAACACCATATATTTT.

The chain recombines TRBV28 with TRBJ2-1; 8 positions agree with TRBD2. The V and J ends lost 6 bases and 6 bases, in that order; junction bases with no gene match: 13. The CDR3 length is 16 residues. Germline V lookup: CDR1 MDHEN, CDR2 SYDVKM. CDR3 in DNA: TGTGCCAGCAGCCCCCTGGGTAGCGGGGAGTTCAATGAGCAGTTCTTC. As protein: CASSPLGSGEFNEQFF.

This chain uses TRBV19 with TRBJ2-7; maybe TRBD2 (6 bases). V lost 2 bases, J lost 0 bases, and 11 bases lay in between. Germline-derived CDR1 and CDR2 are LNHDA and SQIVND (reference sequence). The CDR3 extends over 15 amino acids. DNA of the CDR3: TGTGCCAGTAGTATAAACGCGGGGTCCTCCTACGAGCAGTACTTC. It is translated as CASSINAGSSYEQYF.

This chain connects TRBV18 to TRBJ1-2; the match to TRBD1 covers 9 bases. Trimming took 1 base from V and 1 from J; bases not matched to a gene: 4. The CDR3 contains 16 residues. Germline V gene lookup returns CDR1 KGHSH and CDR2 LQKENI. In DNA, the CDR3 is TGTGCCAGCTCACCACTCCCGGGACAGGGTAACTATGGCTACACCTTC. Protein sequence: CASSPLPGQGNYGYTF. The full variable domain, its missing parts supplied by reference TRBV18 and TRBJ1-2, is NAGVMQNPRHLVRRRGQEARLRCSPMKGHSHVYWYRQLPEEGLKFMVYLQKENIIDESGMPKERFSAEFPKEGPSILRIQQVVRGDSAAYFCASSPLPGQGNYGYTFGSGTRLTVV.

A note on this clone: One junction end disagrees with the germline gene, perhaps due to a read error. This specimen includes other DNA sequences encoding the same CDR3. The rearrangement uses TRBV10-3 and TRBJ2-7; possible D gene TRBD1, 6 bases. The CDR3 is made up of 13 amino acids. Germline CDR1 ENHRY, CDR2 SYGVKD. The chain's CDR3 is CAITQGSSYEQYF. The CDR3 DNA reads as TGTGCAATCACGCAGGGGAGCTCCTACGAGCAGTACTTC.

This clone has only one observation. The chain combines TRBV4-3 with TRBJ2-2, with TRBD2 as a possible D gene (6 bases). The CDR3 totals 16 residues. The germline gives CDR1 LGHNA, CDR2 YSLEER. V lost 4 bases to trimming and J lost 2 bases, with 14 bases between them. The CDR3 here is CASSLGGGFNTGELFF. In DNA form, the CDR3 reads TGCGCCAGCAGCCTTGGTGGGGGGTTCAACACCGGGGAGCTGTTTTTT.

CDR3 sequence: CASKSGTLSTDTQYF. Written as DNA, the CDR3 is TGTGCCAGCAAATCCGGGACACTGAGCACAGATACGCAGTATTTT. The chain carries TRBV6-1 and TRBJ2-3; TRBD1 might be the D (6 bases). CDR1 and CDR2 from the germline V gene are MNHNS and SASEGT. The CDR3 consists of 15 residues. V was cut by 7 bases and J by 0 bases, with 14 bases left in between.

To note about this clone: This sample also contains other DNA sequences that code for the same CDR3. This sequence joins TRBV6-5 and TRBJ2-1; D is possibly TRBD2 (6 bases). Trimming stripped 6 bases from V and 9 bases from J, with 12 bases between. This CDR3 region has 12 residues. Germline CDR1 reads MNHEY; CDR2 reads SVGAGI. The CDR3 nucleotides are TGTGCCAGCAGCTCCCCCGGGGGTGAGCAGTTCTTC. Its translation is CASSSPGGEQFF.

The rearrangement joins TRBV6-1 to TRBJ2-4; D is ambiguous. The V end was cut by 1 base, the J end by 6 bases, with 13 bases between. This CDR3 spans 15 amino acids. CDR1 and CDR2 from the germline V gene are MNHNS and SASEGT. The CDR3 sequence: CASSEVANLGNIQYF. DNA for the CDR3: TGTGCCAGCAGTGAAGTTGCGAACTTGGGAAACATTCAGTACTTC.

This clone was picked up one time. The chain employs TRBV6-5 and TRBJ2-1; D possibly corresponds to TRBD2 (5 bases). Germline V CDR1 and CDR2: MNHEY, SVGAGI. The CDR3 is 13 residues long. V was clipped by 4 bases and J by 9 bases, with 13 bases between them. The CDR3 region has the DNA TGTGCCAGCAGTTCCCCACTAGTGGGTGAGCAGTTCTTC. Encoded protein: CASSSPLVGEQFF.

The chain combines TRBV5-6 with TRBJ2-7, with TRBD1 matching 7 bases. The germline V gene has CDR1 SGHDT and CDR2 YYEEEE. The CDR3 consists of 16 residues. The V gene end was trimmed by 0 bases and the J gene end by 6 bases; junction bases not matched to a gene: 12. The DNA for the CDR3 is TGTGCCAGCAGCTTGGGTGCCATCGGCAGGGGGTCCGAGCAGTACTTC. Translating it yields CASSLGAIGRGSEQYF.

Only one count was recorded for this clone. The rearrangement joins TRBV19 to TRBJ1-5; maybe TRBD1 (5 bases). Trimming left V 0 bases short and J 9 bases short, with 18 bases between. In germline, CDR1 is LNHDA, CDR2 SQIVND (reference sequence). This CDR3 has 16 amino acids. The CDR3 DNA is TGTGCCAGTAGTATAGATTACCCGGGACGCCCCGGGCCCCAGCATTTT. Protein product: CASSIDYPGRPGPQHF.

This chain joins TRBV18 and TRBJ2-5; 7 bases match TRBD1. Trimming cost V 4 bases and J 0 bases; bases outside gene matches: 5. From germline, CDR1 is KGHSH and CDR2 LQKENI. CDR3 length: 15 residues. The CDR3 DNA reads TGTGCCAGCTCACGAGCGACAGGGCACCAAGAGACCCAGTACTTC. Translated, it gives CASSRATGHQETQYF.

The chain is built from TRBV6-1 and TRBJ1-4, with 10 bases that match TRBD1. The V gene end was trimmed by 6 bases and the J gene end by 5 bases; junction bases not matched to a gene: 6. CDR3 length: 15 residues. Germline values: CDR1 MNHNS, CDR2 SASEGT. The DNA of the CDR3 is TGTGCCAGCAGGACGGGACAGGGGATAAATGAAAAACTGTTTTTT. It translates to CASRTGQGINEKLFF.

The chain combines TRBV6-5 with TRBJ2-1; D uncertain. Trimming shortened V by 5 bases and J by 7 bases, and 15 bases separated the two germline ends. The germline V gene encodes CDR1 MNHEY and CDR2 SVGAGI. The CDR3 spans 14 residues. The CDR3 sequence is CASSRYLVGNEQFF. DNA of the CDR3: TGTGCCAGCAGTCGCTATTTAGTCGGAAATGAGCAGTTCTTC.

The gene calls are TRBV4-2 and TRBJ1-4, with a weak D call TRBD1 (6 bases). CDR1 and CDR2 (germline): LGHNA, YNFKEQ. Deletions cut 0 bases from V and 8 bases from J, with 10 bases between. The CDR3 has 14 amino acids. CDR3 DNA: TGTGCCAGCAGCCAAGAAAGGGGGAAGGAAAAACTGTTTTTT. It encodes CASSQERGKEKLFF.

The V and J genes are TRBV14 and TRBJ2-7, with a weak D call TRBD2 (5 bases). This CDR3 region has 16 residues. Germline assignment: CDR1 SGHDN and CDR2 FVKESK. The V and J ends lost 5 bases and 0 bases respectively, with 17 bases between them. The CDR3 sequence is CASSSLVERDSYEQYF. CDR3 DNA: TGTGCCAGCAGCTCCCTGGTCGAACGGGACTCCTACGAGCAGTACTTC.

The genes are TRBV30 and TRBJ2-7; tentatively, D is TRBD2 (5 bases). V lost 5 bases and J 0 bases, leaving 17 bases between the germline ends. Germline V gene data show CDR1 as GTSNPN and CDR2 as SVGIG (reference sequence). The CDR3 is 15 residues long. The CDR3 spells CAWERERLASYEQYF. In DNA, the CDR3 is TGTGCCTGGGAGAGGGAAAGGCTTGCCTCCTACGAGCAGTACTTC. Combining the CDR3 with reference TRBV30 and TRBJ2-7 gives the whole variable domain SQTIHQWPATLVQPVGSPLSLECTVEGTSNPNLYWYRQAAGRGLQLLFYSVGIGQISSEVPQNLSASRPQDRQFILSSKKLLLSDSGFYLCAWERERLASYEQYFGPGTRLTVT.

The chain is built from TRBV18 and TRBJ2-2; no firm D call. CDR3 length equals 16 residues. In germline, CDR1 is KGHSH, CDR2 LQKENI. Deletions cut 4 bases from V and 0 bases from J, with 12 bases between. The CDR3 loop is CASSLVVPANTGELFF. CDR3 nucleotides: TGTGCCAGCTCACTGGTGGTCCCCGCGAACACCGGGGAGCTGTTTTTT.

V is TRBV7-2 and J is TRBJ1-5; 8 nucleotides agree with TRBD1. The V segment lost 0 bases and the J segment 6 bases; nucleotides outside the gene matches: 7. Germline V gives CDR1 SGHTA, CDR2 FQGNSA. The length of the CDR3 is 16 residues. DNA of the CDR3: TGTGCCAGCAGCTTAGCGTGGACAGGGAGAGGTCAGCCCCAGCATTTT. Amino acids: CASSLAWTGRGQPQHF.

The CDR3 DNA reads TGTGCCAGCAGTGCCCTAGGGGGCGAGCCCCAGCATTTT. Its protein is CASSALGGEPQHF. The J gene is TRBJ1-5, the V gene TRBV6-1, with 7 bases that match TRBD1. Germline CDR1 is MNHNS and CDR2 is SASEGT. J lost 8 bases, V lost 4 bases, and 5 bases had no gene match. The CDR3 covers 13 residues.